This T cell receptor (beta chain) was sequenced during a study of regulatory T cells in long-lasting Graves disease. Overall study context: Antithyroid drug intake by newly diagnosed Graves' patients had lasted under 3 months.

iRepertoire HTBI primers and Arm-PCR of CDR3 regions built TCR beta libraries. TCRdb re-derived calls from the multiplex PCR reads in MiXCR, one entry per CDR3 protein. This table holds 200,000 to 300,000 distinct CDR3 sequences, roughly 21% found once. Study outcomes and limitations: The small sample size may have reduced accuracy. Among samples with persistent disease, TRBV28, TRBJ1-2 and TRBJ2-5 were favored.

This CDR3 region has 14 residues. V lost 5 bases and J 1 base, leaving 11 bases between the germline ends. Ten or more counts support this clonotype. The antigen remains unidentified. Time point denoted: newly diagnosed GD, antithyroid drugs for less than 3 months. PBMC RNA served as the TCR library source. The sample consisted of peripheral blood mononuclear cells (PBMCs), taken at new diagnosis, from a patient treated with antithyroid drugs. The origin of this receptor is a female donor with Graves disease. The chain uses TRBV12-3 or TRBV12-4 and TRBJ1-1, with D maybe TRBD1 (6 bases). CDR3 loop: CASSLRTANTEAFF. The CDR3 nucleotides read TGTGCCAGCAGTCTACGGACAGCGAACACTGAAGCTTTCTTT.